This passage covers 10 T cell receptor beta chains from one sample sequenced in a study of blood T cells in healthy people across ages. A J-beta primer mix and a sample-barcoded 5' primer were used in a second PCR of roughly 7 to 12 cycles. TCRdb re-derived calls from the 5' RACE reads in MiXCR, one entry per CDR3 protein. The repertoire holds 800,000 to 950,000 distinct CDR3 sequences, 29% seen once, with 10% in the top ten. These data were also filed under a second study, of T cells of mothers and their children.

The sequencing sample was made of blood. The receptors were gathered from a woman aged 40-49 years in good health.

The chain is built from TRBV6-1 and TRBJ2-6; tentative D call: TRBD2 (6 bases). Trimming took off 2 bases at V and 0 bases at J, with 17 bases between the two ends. Germline V lookup: CDR1 MNHNS, CDR2 SASEGT. CDR3 length equals 19 residues. CDR3 amino acids: CASSEYSPGGYSGANVLTF. The CDR3 nucleotides are TGTGCCAGCAGTGAATACTCCCCCGGGGGTTACTCTGGGGCCAACGTCCTGACTTTC.

The chain couples TRBV7-2 to TRBJ1-3; D is unresolved. CDR1 is SGHTA and CDR2 is FQGNSA in the germline V gene. The germline V and J ends were trimmed by 9 bases and 3 bases, with 9 bases remaining between them. CDR3 length equals 12 residues. The CDR3 nucleotides read TGTGCCAGTGGATGGTATGGAAACACCATATATTTT. Translation: CASGWYGNTIYF.

This clonotype was seen just once. This chain uses TRBV20-1 with TRBJ1-2; D remains unclear. The CDR3 loop spans 12 amino acids. The V gene lost 3 bases and the J gene lost 6 bases, with 11 bases spanning the gap. Germline V lookup: CDR1 DFQATT, CDR2 SNEGSKA (reference sequence). The CDR3: CSASGRYHGYTF. As DNA, the CDR3 is TGCAGTGCTAGTGGCAGGTACCATGGCTACACCTTC.

This clonotype was seen a handful of times. This chain joins TRBV14 and TRBJ2-6, with D hard to call. CDR3 length: 16 residues. Deletions cut 4 bases from V and 0 bases from J, with 10 bases between. Germline values: CDR1 SGHDN, CDR2 FVKESK. CDR3 sequence (DNA): TGTGCCAGCAGCCGGGGAAGGTTCTCTGGGGCCAACGTCCTGACTTTC. Translated: CASSRGRFSGANVLTF.

The rearrangement joins TRBV5-1 to TRBJ1-2; no definite D call. Trimming shortened V by 0 bases and J by 5 bases, and 14 bases separated the two germline ends. Germline CDR1 SGHRS, CDR2 YFSETQ. The CDR3 runs 15 residues. The CDR3 region has the DNA TGCGCCAGCAGCTTGGACCCAAACCCCCGATATGGCTACACCTTC. It translates to CASSLDPNPRYGYTF.

Details on this clonotype: A read error may account for a junction end that differs from germline. J is TRBJ2-1 and V is TRBV13, with D tentatively TRBD2 (7 bases). Germline CDR1 reads PRHDT; CDR2 reads FYEKMQ (reference sequence). The CDR3 loop spans 18 amino acids. The CDR3 sequence is CVSSLTNRGAGSLDEQFF. The CDR3, as DNA: TGTGTCAGCAGCTTGACCAATCGGGGGGCGGGGAGCCTCGATGAGCAGTTCTTC.

A single count supports this clonotype. The chain is built from TRBV7-2 and TRBJ2-2, with D hard to call. Germline V gene data show CDR1 as SGHTA and CDR2 as FQGNSA. The CDR3 contains 13 residues. The V gene lost 2 bases and the J gene lost 7 bases, with 8 bases spanning the gap. DNA of the CDR3: TGTGCCAGCAGCTTAATCGCGATCGGGGAGCTGTTTTTT. Encoded protein: CASSLIAIGELFF.

This chain connects TRBV20-1 to TRBJ2-3; D might be TRBD2 (6 bases). The germline V and J ends were trimmed by 6 bases and 2 bases, with 12 bases remaining between them. Germline loops: CDR1 DFQATT, CDR2 SNEGSKA (reference sequence). CDR3 length equals 13 residues. CDR3 coding DNA: TGCAGTGCCCCGGGACTCCCCACAGATACGCAGTATTTT. This gives the protein CSAPGLPTDTQYF.

The sample holds a few counts of this clonotype. This chain links TRBV9 with TRBJ2-2, with D hard to call. Looked up from germline, CDR1 is SGDLS and CDR2 is YYNGEE. CDR3 length: 14 amino acids. Trimming shortened V by 1 base and J by 2 bases, and 6 bases separated the two germline ends. This CDR3 reads CASSVMYNTGELFF. The DNA for the CDR3 is TGTGCCAGCAGCGTAATGTACAACACCGGGGAGCTGTTTTTT.

This chain links TRBV12-3 or TRBV12-4 with TRBJ2-2, with TRBD1 identical over 9 bases. The CDR3 spans 15 residues. V trimming: 7 bases; J trimming: 6 bases; junction bases outside the gene matches: 9. The CDR3 loop is CASKAGTGIAGELFF. DNA of the CDR3: TGTGCCAGCAAGGCCGGGACAGGGATCGCCGGGGAGCTGTTTTTT.